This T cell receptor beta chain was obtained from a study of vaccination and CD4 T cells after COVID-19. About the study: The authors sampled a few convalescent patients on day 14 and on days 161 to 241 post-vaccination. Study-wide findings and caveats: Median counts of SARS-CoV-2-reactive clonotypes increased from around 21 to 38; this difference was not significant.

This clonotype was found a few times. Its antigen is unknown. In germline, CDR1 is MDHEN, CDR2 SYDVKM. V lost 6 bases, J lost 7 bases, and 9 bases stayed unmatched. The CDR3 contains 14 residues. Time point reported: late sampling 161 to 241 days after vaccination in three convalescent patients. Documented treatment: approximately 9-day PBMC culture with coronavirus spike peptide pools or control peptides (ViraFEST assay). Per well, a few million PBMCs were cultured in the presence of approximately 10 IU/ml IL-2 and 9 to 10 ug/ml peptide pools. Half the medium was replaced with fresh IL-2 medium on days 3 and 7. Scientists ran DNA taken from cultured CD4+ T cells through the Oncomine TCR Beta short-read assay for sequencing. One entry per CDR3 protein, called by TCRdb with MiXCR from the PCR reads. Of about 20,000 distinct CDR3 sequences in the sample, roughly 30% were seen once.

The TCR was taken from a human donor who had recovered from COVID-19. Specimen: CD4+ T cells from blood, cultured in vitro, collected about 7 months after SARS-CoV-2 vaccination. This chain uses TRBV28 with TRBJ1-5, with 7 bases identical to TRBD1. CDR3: CASRRQGGGQPQHF. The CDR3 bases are TGTGCCAGCAGGAGACAGGGCGGTGGGCAGCCCCAGCATTTT.